The subject of this entry is one T cell receptor beta chain. There are many counts of this clonotype. Its antigen is currently not known. Base-call qualities are not available, and no considerably larger clone is one nucleotide away. The record originates from a study of T cells in Graves' hyperthyroidism and ophthalmopathy (dated by TCRdb to between 2018 and 2021). Some background on the complete study: Peripheral blood was sampled at the time of initial diagnosis, prior to any treatment. A discovery cohort of about a hundred patients, 43 with Graves' ophthalmopathy and fewer than 65 with stable Graves' hyperthyroidism, was used to find distinguishing TCR V-J signatures. An independent validation cohort of under 20 hyperthyroidism patients and 17 patients who later progressed to ophthalmopathy tested prospective prediction of ophthalmopathy. The roughly 91 discovery patients were randomly divided into training and test sets at a 7:3 ratio. The study also compared thyroid tissue and blood T-cell repertoires from several Graves' hyperthyroidism patients. Following sampling, methimazole starting at 30 mg daily was given to hyperthyroidism patients, and high-dose intravenous methylprednisolone was given to ophthalmopathy patients. TCR Vbeta CDR3 sequencing of around 130 peripheral blood samples (fewer than 45 ophthalmopathy, 75 hyperthyroidism and around 17 progressor patients) is reported in the paper. Points the paper makes about the study in general: No statistical method was used to set the sample size in advance, and investigators knew the group allocation. A 13 V-J signature model separated ophthalmopathy from stable hyperthyroidism, with around 90% sensitivity and about 81% specificity in cross-validation and 80%/75% in testing. Most expanded thyroid clonotypes (frequency above 0.001) were also detected in blood, suggesting blood repertoires may reflect thyroid immune responses. During validation, the model predicted progression to ophthalmopathy a median of about 5.9 months ahead of onset, with approximately 71% sensitivity and 72.22% specificity.

In the ophthalmopathy patients, disease was moderately to severely active, with a Clinical Activity Score of 3 or more, a NOSPECS grade of 4 or more, and a duration of less than 3 months. The study excluded patients with uncontrolled infections, other autoimmune diseases, pregnancy or lactation. Diagnoses relied on clinical symptoms, serum thyroxine and TRAb, thyroid ultrasound and orbital computed tomography. PBMCs were separated from 8 to 10 ml of fresh peripheral blood using Ficoll-Paque density gradient centrifugation. Total RNA was extracted with Trizol reagent, and quality was checked on an Agilent 2100 Bioanalyzer. Deletion took 7 bases off V and 2 bases off J, with a span of 14 bases between the germline ends. As encoded in the germline V gene, CDR1 is ENHRY while CDR2 is SYGVKD. Spanning cysteine to phenylalanine, the CDR3 consists of 14 amino acids. The entry retains the CDR3 DNA only, 42 bases that are in frame from base 1.

The TCR beta CDR3 regions were amplified from RNA transcripts. The first round of RT-PCR for the TCR CDR3 was performed with the HTBI primer set and the Qiagen OneStep RT-PCR kit. The libraries were constructed in a second round of multiplex PCR and then size-selected and purified. The libraries were sequenced on an Illumina HiSeq2000 using paired-end 100 bp reads. As for how the authors treated the data: SOAPnuke was used to process the raw data, removing reads that contained adapters or uncalled bases, had a mean Phred below 15, or lacked an exact match to the constant primer or identifier. COPE v1.2.5 was used to merge high-quality paired reads, and clonotypes were defined as unique nucleotide sequences. MiTCR v1.1 was used to align clonotypes to the IMGT TRBV, TRBD and TRBJ reference segments. The analysis included only V-J combinations with a frequency above 0.0001, which together covered approximately 99% of the repertoires. A TCS score was defined as the ratio between F50 (clonal expansion) and ExV (chaos), using BLOSUM62-based TCRdist between CDR3 peptides within each V-J. Welch's t-statistics and random forest reduced 500 to 550 V-J features to fewer than 15, which were used in a naive Bayes classifier (R e1071). In-frame beta chains were kept once TCRdb had trimmed the public reads at Q25 with fastp and called clones with MiXCR. Every entry covers one CDR3 protein and lists the most common genes and DNA from its rows. None of the V and J calls come from the authors' own analysis; TCRdb made them. The sample records 400,000 to 450,000 distinct CDR3 sequences, roughly 15% of which are singletons. Roughly 13% of the sample is taken by the ten largest.

Source material: blood. This sequence originates from a man aged 18 to 29 with Graves' ophthalmopathy. The chain employs TRBV10-3 and TRBJ1-2, with TRBD1 as a weak D call on 6 bases. The CDR3 has the sequence CAITDRNTNYGYTF. Here is the DNA: TGTGCCATCACTGACAGGAACACAAACTATGGCTACACCTTC.